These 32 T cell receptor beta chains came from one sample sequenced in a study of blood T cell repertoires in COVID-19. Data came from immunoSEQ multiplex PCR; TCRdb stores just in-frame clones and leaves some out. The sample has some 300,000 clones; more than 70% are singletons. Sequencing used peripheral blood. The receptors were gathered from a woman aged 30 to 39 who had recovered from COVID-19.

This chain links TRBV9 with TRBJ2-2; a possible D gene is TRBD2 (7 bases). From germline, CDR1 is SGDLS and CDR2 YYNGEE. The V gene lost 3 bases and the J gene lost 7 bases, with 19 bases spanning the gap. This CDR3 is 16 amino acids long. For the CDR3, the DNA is TGTGCCAGCAGCGCGGGAGGAGGGGGGCTGAGCGGGGAGCTGTTTTTT. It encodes CASSAGGGGLSGELFF. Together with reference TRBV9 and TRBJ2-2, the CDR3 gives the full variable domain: DSGVTQTPKHLITATGQRVTLRCSPRSGDLSVYWYQQSLDQGLQFLIQYYNGEERAKGNILERFSAQQFPDLHSELNLSSLELGDSALYFCASSAGGGGLSGELFFGEGSRLTVL.

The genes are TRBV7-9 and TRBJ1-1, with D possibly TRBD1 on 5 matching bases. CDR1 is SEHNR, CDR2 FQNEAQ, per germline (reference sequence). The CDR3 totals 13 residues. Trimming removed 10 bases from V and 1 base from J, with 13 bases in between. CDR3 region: CATSPQENTEAFF. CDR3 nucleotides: TGTGCCACCTCCCCACAGGAGAACACTGAAGCTTTCTTT.

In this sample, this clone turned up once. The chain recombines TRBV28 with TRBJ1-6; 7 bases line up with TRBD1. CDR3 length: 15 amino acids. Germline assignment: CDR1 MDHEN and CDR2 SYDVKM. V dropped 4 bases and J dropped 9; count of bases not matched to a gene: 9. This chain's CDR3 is CASSSPQGVGSPLHF. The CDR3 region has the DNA TGTGCCAGCAGTTCCCCCCAGGGGGTAGGTTCACCCCTCCACTTT.

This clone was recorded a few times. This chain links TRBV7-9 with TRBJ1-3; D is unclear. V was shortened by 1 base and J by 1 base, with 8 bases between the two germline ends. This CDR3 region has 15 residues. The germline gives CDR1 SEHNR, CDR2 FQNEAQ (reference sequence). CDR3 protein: CASSLDVLSGNTIYF. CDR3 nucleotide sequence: TGTGCCAGCAGCTTAGATGTACTATCTGGAAACACCATATATTTT. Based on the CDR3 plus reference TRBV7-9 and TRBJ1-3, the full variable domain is DTGVSQNPRHKITKRGQNVTFRCDPISEHNRLYWYRQTLGQGPEFLTYFQNEAQLEKSRLLSDRFSAERPKGSFSTLEIQRTEQGDSAMYLCASSLDVLSGNTIYFGEGSWLTVV.

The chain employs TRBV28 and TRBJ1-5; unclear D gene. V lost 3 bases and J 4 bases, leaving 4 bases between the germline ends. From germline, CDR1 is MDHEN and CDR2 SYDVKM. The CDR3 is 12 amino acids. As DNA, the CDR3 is TGTGCCAGCAGTTTCTTGAATCAGCCCCAGCATTTT. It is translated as CASSFLNQPQHF.

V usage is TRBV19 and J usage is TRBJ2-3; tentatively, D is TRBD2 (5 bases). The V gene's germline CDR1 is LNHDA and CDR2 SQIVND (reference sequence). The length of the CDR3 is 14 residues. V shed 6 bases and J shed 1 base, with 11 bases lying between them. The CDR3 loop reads CASSRGGGTDTQYF. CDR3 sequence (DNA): TGTGCCAGTAGCCGGGGTGGGGGCACAGATACGCAGTATTTT. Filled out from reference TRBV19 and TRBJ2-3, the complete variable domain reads DGGITQSPKYLFRKEGQNVTLSCEQNLNHDAMYWYRQDPGQGLRLIYYSQIVNDFQKGDIAEGYSVSREKKESFPLTVTSAQKNPTAFYLCASSRGGGTDTQYFGPGTRLTVL.

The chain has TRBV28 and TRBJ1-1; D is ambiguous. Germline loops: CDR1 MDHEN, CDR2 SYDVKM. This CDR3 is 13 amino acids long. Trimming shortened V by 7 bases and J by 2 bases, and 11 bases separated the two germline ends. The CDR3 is CASTEGGNTEAFF. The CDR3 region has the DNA TGTGCCAGCACTGAGGGAGGTAACACTGAAGCTTTCTTT. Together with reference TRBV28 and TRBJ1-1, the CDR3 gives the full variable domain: DVKVTQSSRYLVKRTGEKVFLECVQDMDHENMFWYRQDPGLGLRLIYFSYDVKMKEKGDIPEGYSVSREKKERFSLILESASTNQTSMYLCASTEGGNTEAFFGQGTRLTVV.

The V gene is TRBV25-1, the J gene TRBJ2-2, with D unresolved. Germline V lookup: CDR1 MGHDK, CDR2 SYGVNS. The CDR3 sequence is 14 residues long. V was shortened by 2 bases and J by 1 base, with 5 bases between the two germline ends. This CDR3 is CASSEPKNTGELFF. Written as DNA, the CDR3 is TGTGCCAGCAGTGAACCCAAGAACACCGGGGAGCTGTTTTTT.

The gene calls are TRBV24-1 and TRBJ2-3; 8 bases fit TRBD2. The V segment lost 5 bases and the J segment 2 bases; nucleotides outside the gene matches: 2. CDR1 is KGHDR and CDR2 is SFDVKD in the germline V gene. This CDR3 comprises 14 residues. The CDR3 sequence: CATSVAGPTDTQYF. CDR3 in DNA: TGTGCCACCAGTGTAGCGGGGCCCACAGATACGCAGTATTTT.

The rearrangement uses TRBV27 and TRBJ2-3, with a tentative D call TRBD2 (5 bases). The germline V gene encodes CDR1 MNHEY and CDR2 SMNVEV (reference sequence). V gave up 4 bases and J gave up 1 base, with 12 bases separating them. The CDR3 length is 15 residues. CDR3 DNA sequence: TGTGCCAGCAGTTCCCGAGGGAAACGCACAGATACGCAGTATTTT. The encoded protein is CASSSRGKRTDTQYF.

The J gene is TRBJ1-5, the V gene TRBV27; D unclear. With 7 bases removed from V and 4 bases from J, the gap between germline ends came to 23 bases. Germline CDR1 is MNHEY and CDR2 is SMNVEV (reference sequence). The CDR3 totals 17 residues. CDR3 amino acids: CASNSWAGREENQPQHF. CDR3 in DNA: TGTGCCAGCAATTCATGGGCGGGCAGAGAGGAAAATCAGCCCCAGCATTTT.

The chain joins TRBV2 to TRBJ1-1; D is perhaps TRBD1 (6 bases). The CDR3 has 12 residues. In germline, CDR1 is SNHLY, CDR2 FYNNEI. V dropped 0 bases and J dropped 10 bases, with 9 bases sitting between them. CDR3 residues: CASSEAGGRAFF. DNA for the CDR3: TGTGCCAGCAGTGAAGCGGGGGGGCGAGCTTTCTTT.

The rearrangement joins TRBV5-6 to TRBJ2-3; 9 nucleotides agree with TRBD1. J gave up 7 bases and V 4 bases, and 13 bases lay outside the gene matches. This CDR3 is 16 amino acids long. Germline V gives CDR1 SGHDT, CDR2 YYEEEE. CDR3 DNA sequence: TGTGCCAGCAGCATAACACCACAGGGGGCCGCGAATACGCAGTATTTT. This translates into CASSITPQGAANTQYF.

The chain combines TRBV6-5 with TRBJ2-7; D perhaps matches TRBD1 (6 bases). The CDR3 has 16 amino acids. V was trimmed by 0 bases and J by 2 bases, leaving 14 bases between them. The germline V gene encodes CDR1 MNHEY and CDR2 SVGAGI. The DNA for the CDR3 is TGTGCCAGCAGTTACTCGTTGGGGGCGAGGGCCTACGAGCAGTACTTC. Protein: CASSYSLGARAYEQYF.

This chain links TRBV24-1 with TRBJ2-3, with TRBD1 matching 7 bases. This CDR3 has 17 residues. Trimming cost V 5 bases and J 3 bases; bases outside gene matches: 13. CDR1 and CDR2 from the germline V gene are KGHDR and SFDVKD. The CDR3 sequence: CATSGIRQGRRTDTQYF. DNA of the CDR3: TGTGCCACCAGTGGGATTCGACAGGGTAGGCGGACAGATACGCAGTATTTT.

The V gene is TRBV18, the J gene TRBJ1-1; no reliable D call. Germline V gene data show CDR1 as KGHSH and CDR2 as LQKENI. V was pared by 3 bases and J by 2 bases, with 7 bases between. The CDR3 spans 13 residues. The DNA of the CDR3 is TGTGCCAGCTCACCTGACTCTAACACTGAAGCTTTCTTT. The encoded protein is CASSPDSNTEAFF.

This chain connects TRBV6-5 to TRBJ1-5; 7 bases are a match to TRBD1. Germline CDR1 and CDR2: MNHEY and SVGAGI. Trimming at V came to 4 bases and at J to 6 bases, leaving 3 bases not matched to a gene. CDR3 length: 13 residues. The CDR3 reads CASSLTGIQPQHF. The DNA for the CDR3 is TGTGCCAGCAGTTTGACAGGGATTCAGCCCCAGCATTTT.

The CDR3 DNA reads TGTGCCAGCAGCCGGACAGCTCCTGGAGCGCCCCAGCATTTT. Translation: CASSRTAPGAPQHF. The rearrangement joins TRBV7-2 to TRBJ1-5; tentative D call: TRBD1 (6 bases). Germline assignment: CDR1 SGHTA and CDR2 FQGNSA. Trimming removed 5 bases from V and 9 bases from J, with 17 bases in between. CDR3 length: 14 amino acids.

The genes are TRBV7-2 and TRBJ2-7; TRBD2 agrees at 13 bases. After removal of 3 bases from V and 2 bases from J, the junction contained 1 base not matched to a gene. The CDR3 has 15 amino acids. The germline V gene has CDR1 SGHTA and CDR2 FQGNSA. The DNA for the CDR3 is TGTGCCAGCAGCTTGGGACTAGCGGGGACCTACGAGCAGTACTTC. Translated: CASSLGLAGTYEQYF.

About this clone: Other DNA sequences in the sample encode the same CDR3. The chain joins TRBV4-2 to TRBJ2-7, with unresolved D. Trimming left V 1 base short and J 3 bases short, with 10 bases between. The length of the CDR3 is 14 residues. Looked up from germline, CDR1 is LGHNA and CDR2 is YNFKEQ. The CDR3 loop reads CASSQGGYGYEQYF. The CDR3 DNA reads TGTGCCAGCAGCCAAGGAGGCTACGGCTACGAGCAGTACTTC.

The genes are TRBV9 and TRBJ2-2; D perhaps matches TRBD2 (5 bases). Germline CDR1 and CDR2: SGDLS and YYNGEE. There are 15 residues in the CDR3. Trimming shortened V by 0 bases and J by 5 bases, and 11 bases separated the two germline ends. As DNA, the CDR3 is TGTGCCAGCAGCGTAGTTGCCGGGAAAACCGGGGAGCTGTTTTTT. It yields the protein CASSVVAGKTGELFF.

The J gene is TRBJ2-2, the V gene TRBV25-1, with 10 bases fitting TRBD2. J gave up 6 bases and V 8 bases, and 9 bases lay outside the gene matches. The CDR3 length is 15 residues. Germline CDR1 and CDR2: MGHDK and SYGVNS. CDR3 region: CASQRSGGGPGELFF. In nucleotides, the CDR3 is TGTGCCAGCCAGAGAAGCGGGGGGGGACCCGGGGAGCTGTTTTTT.

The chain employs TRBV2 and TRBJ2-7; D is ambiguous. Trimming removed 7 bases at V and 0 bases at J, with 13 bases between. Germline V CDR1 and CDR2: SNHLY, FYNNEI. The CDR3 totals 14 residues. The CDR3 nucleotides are TGTGCCAGCACTATTACCCGGAGCTCCTACGAGCAGTACTTC. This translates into CASTITRSSYEQYF.

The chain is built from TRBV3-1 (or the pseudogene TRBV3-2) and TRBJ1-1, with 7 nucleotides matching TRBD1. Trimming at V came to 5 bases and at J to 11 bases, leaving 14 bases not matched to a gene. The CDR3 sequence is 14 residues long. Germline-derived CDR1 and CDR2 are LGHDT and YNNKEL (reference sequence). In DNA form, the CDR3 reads TGTGCCAGCAGCTACCACCGGACAGGCCGGGGGGCTTTCTTT. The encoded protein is CASSYHRTGRGAFF.

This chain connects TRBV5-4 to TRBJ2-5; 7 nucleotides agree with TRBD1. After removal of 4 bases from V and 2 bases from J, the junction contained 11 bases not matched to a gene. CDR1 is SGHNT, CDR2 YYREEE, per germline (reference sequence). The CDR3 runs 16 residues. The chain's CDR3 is CASSAARQGDQETQYF. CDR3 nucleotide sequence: TGTGCCAGCAGCGCCGCCCGCCAGGGGGATCAAGAGACCCAGTACTTC.

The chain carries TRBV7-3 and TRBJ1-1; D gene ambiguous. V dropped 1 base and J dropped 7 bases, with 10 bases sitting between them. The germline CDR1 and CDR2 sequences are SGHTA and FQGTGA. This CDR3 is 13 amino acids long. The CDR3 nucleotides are TGTGCCAGCAGCTTAAGGGGAGTAGGTGAAGCTTTCTTT. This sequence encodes CASSLRGVGEAFF.

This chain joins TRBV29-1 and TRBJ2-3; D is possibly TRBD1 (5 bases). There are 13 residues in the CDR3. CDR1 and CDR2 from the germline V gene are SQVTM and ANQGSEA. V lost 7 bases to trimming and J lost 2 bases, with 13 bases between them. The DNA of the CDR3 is TGCAGCGCAAGGGCAGGGAACACAGATACGCAGTATTTT. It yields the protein CSARAGNTDTQYF.

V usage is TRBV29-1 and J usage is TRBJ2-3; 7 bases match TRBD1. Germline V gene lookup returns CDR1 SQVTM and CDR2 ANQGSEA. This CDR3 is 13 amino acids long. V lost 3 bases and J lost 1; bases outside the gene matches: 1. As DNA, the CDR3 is TGCAGCGTTGAGACAGGGCGCACAGATACGCAGTATTTT. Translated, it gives CSVETGRTDTQYF.

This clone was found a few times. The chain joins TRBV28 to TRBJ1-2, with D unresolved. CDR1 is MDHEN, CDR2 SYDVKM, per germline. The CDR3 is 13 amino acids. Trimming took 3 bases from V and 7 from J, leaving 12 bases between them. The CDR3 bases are TGTGCCAGCAGTTTCCCGGGATGGGGTGGCTACACCTTC. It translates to CASSFPGWGGYTF.

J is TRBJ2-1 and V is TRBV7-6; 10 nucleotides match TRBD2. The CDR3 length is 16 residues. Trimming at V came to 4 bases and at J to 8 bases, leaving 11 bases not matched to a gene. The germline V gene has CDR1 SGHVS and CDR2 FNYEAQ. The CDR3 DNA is TGTGCCAGCAGCTCCTCAGCGGGGGGGCCCTTTTATGAGCAGTTCTTC. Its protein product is CASSSSAGGPFYEQFF.

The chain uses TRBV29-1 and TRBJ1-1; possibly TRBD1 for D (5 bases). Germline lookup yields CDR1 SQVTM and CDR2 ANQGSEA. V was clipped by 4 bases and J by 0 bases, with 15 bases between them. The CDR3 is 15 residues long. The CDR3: CSVVWLQGMNTEAFF. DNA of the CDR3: TGCAGCGTTGTTTGGCTTCAGGGTATGAACACTGAAGCTTTCTTT. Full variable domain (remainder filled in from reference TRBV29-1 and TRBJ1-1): SAVISQKPSRDICQRGTSLTIQCQVDSQVTMMFWYRQQPGQSLTLIATANQGSEATYESGFVIDKFPISRPNLTFSTLTVSNMSPEDSSIYLCSVVWLQGMNTEAFFGQGTRLTVV.

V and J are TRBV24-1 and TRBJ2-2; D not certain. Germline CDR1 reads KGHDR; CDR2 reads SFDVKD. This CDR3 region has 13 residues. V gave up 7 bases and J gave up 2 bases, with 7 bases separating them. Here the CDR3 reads CATRNSNTGELFF. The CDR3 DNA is TGTGCCACCAGAAATTCAAACACCGGGGAGCTGTTTTTT.